One and the same sample provided the 21 T cell receptor beta chains below, sequenced in a study of T cell responses to AZD1222 COVID-19 vaccine. Only in-frame clones appear in the TCRdb table, and some are missing; sequencing was by immunoSEQ multiplex PCR. Altogether about 79,000 clones are present, 70% to 90% being singletons, with the ten largest covering roughly a fifth. The source was peripheral blood, collected on day 0 of AZD1222 vaccination. These receptors were taken from an adult in good health.

The chain employs TRBV20-1 and TRBJ1-5; weak D call: TRBD1 (6 bases). Between the trimmed V and J ends, which lost 3 bases and 4 bases, there was a span of 13 bases. The CDR3 is made up of 14 amino acids. Germline assignment: CDR1 DFQATT and CDR2 SNEGSKA (reference sequence). The CDR3 coding sequence is TGCAGTGCTAGTCAGGGGACACCAAATCAGCCCCAGCATTTT. Translated: CSASQGTPNQPQHF.

The V and J genes are TRBV7-9 and TRBJ2-4; D gene uncertain. CDR3 length: 14 residues. Germline-derived CDR1 and CDR2 are SEHNR and FQNEAQ (reference sequence). V was trimmed by 0 bases and J by 5 bases, leaving 8 bases between them. The CDR3 here is CASSLAGSENIQYF. The CDR3 DNA sequence: TGTGCCAGCAGCTTAGCGGGAAGTGAAAACATTCAGTACTTC.

J is TRBJ1-5 and V is TRBV4-1; a possible D gene is TRBD1 (5 bases). The germline CDR1 and CDR2 sequences are MGHRA and YSYEKL. V lost 6 bases and J lost 4, with 16 bases in between. The CDR3 consists of 15 residues. CDR3 residues: CASSYGRGGNQPQHF. CDR3 in DNA: TGCGCCAGCAGTTACGGACGGGGGGGAAATCAGCCCCAGCATTTT.

V usage is TRBV7-8 and J usage is TRBJ1-3; D not certain. This CDR3 has 15 residues. The germline CDR1 and CDR2 sequences are SGHVS and FQNEAQ. V lost 0 bases and J 4 bases, leaving 10 bases between the germline ends. For the CDR3, the DNA is TGTGCCAGCAGCTTAGCGCTGGGGAGCGGAAACACCATATATTTT. Its translation is CASSLALGSGNTIYF.

This CDR3 reads CASSFSSGSTDTQYF. CDR3 bases: TGTGCCAGCAGCTTTTCTAGCGGGAGCACAGATACGCAGTATTTT. This chain links TRBV11-2 with TRBJ2-3, with 8 nucleotides matching TRBD2. Germline CDR1 and CDR2: SGHAT and FQNNGV. Trimming cost V 3 bases and J 0 bases; bases outside gene matches: 2. The CDR3 sequence is 15 residues long.

The V call is TRBV2, the J call TRBJ1-5, with 10 bases aligning to TRBD1. This CDR3 has 13 residues. CDR1 and CDR2 (germline): SNHLY, FYNNEI. The trim removed 7 bases at V and 6 bases at J, leaving 3 bases unmatched. The CDR3 bases are TGTGCCAGCAAGGGACAGGGGAGTCAGCCCCAGCATTTT. This gives the protein CASKGQGSQPQHF. The full variable domain, rest sourced from reference TRBV2 and TRBJ1-5, is EPEVTQTPSHQVTQMGQEVILRCVPISNHLYFYWYRQILGQKVEFLVSFYNNEISEKSEIFDDQFSVERPDGSNFTLKIRSTKLEDSAMYFCASKGQGSQPQHFGDGTRLSIL.

The gene calls are TRBV14 and TRBJ2-1, with D uncertain. Germline V gene lookup returns CDR1 SGHDN and CDR2 FVKESK. V was cut by 4 bases and J by 13 bases, with 14 bases left in between. CDR3 length: 12 residues. The CDR3 sequence: CASSLNLQHQFF. The CDR3 DNA sequence: TGTGCCAGCAGCCTCAACCTCCAGCATCAGTTCTTC.

The CDR3 region has the DNA TGCGCCAGCAGCCAAGGTCCAGGGGAAGAGACCCAGTACTTC. It yields the protein CASSQGPGEETQYF. The chain combines TRBV4-1 with TRBJ2-5; possibly TRBD1 for D (6 bases). Germline CDR1 is MGHRA and CDR2 is YSYEKL. The CDR3 sequence is 14 residues long. Trimming removed 1 base at V and 3 bases at J, with 9 bases between.

The chain has TRBV6-5 and TRBJ1-5; D unresolved. CDR1 is MNHEY and CDR2 is SVGAGI in the germline V gene. V lost 6 bases and J 5 bases, leaving 8 bases between the germline ends. The CDR3 runs 12 residues. CDR3 bases: TGTGCCAGCAGAACAGCTGATCAGCCCCAGCATTTT. It encodes CASRTADQPQHF.

This clone was detected a few times. CDR3 protein: CAWSVQNPSTFF. CDR3 nucleotide sequence: TGTGCCTGGAGTGTACAGAATCCGAGTACTTTCTTT. The chain links TRBV30 to TRBJ1-1, with unresolved D. CDR3 length: 12 residues. Per germline, CDR1 GTSNPN and CDR2 SVGIG (reference sequence). V was shortened by 0 bases and J by 12 bases, with 14 bases between the two germline ends.

The V call is TRBV6-1, the J call TRBJ1-2, with 7 bases aligning to TRBD1. J gave up 0 bases and V 2 bases, and 3 bases lay outside the gene matches. CDR1 MNHNS and CDR2 SASEGT come from the germline V gene. The CDR3 is 15 amino acids. CDR3 protein: CASSERQGANYGYTF. CDR3 in DNA: TGTGCCAGCAGTGAAAGACAGGGCGCTAACTATGGCTACACCTTC.

The CDR3 region has the DNA TGTGCCAGCACCCTGGGGCCGGGCGGAAACACCATATATTTT. Amino acid sequence: CASTLGPGGNTIYF. The chain couples TRBV11-2 to TRBJ1-3, with a possible D match to TRBD1 (5 bases). The CDR3 is 14 amino acids. Trimming took off 7 bases at V and 4 bases at J, with 14 bases between the two ends. Germline CDR1 and CDR2: SGHAT and FQNNGV.

The CDR3, as DNA: TGTGCCAGCAGCTTGGTGGGGGACGAGGGTCAGCCCCAGCATTTT. Its protein product is CASSLVGDEGQPQHF. The rearrangement uses TRBV5-5 and TRBJ1-5; D perhaps matches TRBD1 (5 bases). The CDR3 totals 15 residues. Per the germline V gene, CDR1 is SGHKS and CDR2 is YYEKEE (reference sequence). The V and J ends lost 0 bases and 6 bases respectively, with 13 bases between them.

The CDR3 bases are TGTGCCAGCGTCAGGGGAAATCAGCCCCAGCATTTT. Translating gives CASVRGNQPQHF. V is TRBV28 and J is TRBJ1-5; D is perhaps TRBD1 (6 bases). This CDR3 comprises 12 residues. Germline V gives CDR1 MDHEN, CDR2 SYDVKM. V shed 8 bases and J shed 4 bases, with 9 bases lying between them.

The chain couples TRBV2 to TRBJ1-1; D not resolved. V was shortened by 6 bases and J by 1 base, with 9 bases between the two germline ends. Germline V CDR1 and CDR2: SNHLY, FYNNEI. The CDR3 has 13 residues. The CDR3 reads CASRGGRNTEAFF. The CDR3 DNA follows: TGTGCCAGCAGAGGCGGCAGGAACACTGAAGCTTTCTTT.

The chain employs TRBV4-1 and TRBJ1-2, with TRBD1 as a possible D gene (6 bases). CDR3 length: 13 amino acids. Germline loops: CDR1 MGHRA, CDR2 YSYEKL. Trimming removed 6 bases from V and 3 bases from J, with 11 bases in between. Here the CDR3 reads CASSSRQDYGYTF. Written as DNA, the CDR3 is TGCGCCAGCAGTTCTCGACAGGACTATGGCTACACCTTC.

The chain recombines TRBV3-1 (or the pseudogene TRBV3-2) with TRBJ1-5; the D is unclear. The germline CDR1 and CDR2 sequences are LGHDT and YNNKEL (reference sequence). The CDR3 length is 13 residues. Trimming pared 1 base from V and 2 bases from J, leaving 3 bases between. Here the CDR3 DNA reads TGTGCCAGCAGCCAAGCACGCAATCAGCCCCAGCATTTT. It specifies CASSQARNQPQHF.

The rearrangement links TRBV3-1 (or the pseudogene TRBV3-2) to TRBJ1-2; tentative D call: TRBD1 (5 bases). V lost 0 bases and J lost 2, with 16 bases in between. Per germline, CDR1 LGHDT and CDR2 YNNKEL (reference sequence). The length of the CDR3 is 17 residues. CDR3 bases: TGTGCCAGCAGCCAAGATACTTCTACCGGGACGAACTATGGCTACACCTTC. This sequence encodes CASSQDTSTGTNYGYTF.

This chain uses TRBV3-1 (or the pseudogene TRBV3-2) with TRBJ1-2; D is ambiguous. Trimming shortened V by 1 base and J by 1 base, and 10 bases separated the two germline ends. This CDR3 region has 15 residues. The germline CDR1 and CDR2 sequences are LGHDT and YNNKEL (reference sequence). CDR3: CASSQGLKFNYGYTF. The CDR3 DNA reads as TGTGCCAGCAGCCAAGGCCTCAAATTTAACTATGGCTACACCTTC.

The V and J genes are TRBV5-1 and TRBJ1-4, with D unresolved. Trimming left V 4 bases short and J 5 bases short, with 9 bases between. Germline loops: CDR1 SGHRS, CDR2 YFSETQ. CDR3 length: 13 residues. As DNA, the CDR3 is TGCGCCAGCAGCCGGCAAGAAAATGAAAAACTGTTTTTT. Translating it yields CASSRQENEKLFF.

This CDR3 reads CASSQDVYPSNQPQHF. CDR3 sequence (DNA): TGCGCCAGCAGCCAAGATGTATACCCTAGCAATCAGCCCCAGCATTTT. The V and J genes are TRBV4-1 and TRBJ1-5, with D hard to call. V was trimmed by 0 bases and J by 0 bases, leaving 9 bases between them. CDR1 is MGHRA, CDR2 YSYEKL, per germline. This CDR3 has 16 amino acids.